This TCR beta chain is from a study of radiotherapy plus CTLA-4 blockade in lung cancer. Study-wide context: Objective response was observed in around a sixth of patients, and disease control in approximately 30%.

Assay used: immunoSEQ multiplex PCR; TCRdb lists only in-frame clones, some missing. Of 75,000 to 100,000 clones in the sample, 88% were seen once. V lost 4 bases to trimming and J lost 0 bases, with 16 bases between them. Germline assignment: CDR1 MNHNS and CDR2 SASEGT. The length of the CDR3 is 17 residues. Focal radiation plus CTLA-4 blockade with ipilimumab was administered to patients who had chemo-refractory metastatic non-small-cell lung cancer. The genes are TRBV6-1 and TRBJ1-3, with no clear D. The sequencing here drew on peripheral blood, taken from a patient treated with radiotherapy plus ipilimumab. This sequence was found in a human donor with non-small cell lung cancer that progressed on radiotherapy plus ipilimumab. Here the CDR3 reads CASSVNSLPGSGNTIYF. The CDR3 coding sequence is TGTGCCAGCAGTGTAAACTCCCTGCCCGGCTCTGGAAACACCATATATTTT.